This entry lists 12 T cell receptor beta chains sequenced from one sample in a study of OX40 agonist ivuxolimab in advanced cancers. Assay: immunoSEQ multiplex PCR; the TCRdb copy retains only in-frame clones and omits some. The profile shows under 85,000 clones, roughly 77% of them singletons. Sequences were derived from CD4+ or CD8+ T cells sorted from blood, sampled in a trial of the OX40 agonist ivuxolimab. Source of these receptors: an adult with an advanced solid tumor such as melanoma, head and neck, liver or kidney cancer.

The gene calls are TRBV11-2 and TRBJ2-1; 11 bases line up with TRBD2. The CDR3 contains 17 residues. The J segment lost 10 bases and the V segment lost 2 bases, leaving 13 bases of the junction unmatched. The germline V gene has CDR1 SGHAT and CDR2 FQNNGV. CDR3 residues: CASSLSLAGGSGGEQFF. In DNA form, the CDR3 reads TGTGCCAGCAGCTTATCCTTAGCGGGAGGGTCCGGAGGAGAGCAGTTCTTC.

The chain employs TRBV28 and TRBJ1-1; possible D gene TRBD1, 6 bases. The germline gives CDR1 MDHEN, CDR2 SYDVKM. CDR3 length: 13 amino acids. With 5 bases removed from V and 7 bases from J, the gap between germline ends came to 14 bases. CDR3 coding DNA: TGTGCCAGCAGTGGGGGGGCGCAGGTTGAAGCTTTCTTT. Its protein product is CASSGGAQVEAFF.

Comment on this clone: The same CDR3 also results from other DNA sequences found in this sample. The gene calls are TRBV9 and TRBJ2-3; D not resolved. The CDR3 contains 14 residues. Trimming left V 1 base short and J 4 bases short, with 10 bases between. CDR1 is SGDLS and CDR2 is YYNGEE in the germline V gene. The CDR3 region has the DNA TGTGCCAGCAGCGTATTAGAACGCGCAGATACGCAGTATTTT. As protein: CASSVLERADTQYF. Full variable domain (outside the CDR3, taken from reference TRBV9 and TRBJ2-3): DSGVTQTPKHLITATGQRVTLRCSPRSGDLSVYWYQQSLDQGLQFLIQYYNGEERAKGNILERFSAQQFPDLHSELNLSSLELGDSALYFCASSVLERADTQYFGPGTRLTVL.

The genes are TRBV29-1 and TRBJ2-1; 8 nucleotides agree with TRBD2. CDR3 length equals 12 residues. V lost 3 bases, J lost 6 bases, and 1 base stayed unmatched. Germline V lookup: CDR1 SQVTM, CDR2 ANQGSEA. In DNA, the CDR3 is TGCAGCGTTGATGGACTAGCCAATGAGCAGTTCTTC. It yields the protein CSVDGLANEQFF.

The gene calls are TRBV11-2 and TRBJ2-2, with a weak D call TRBD1 (6 bases). With 5 bases removed from V and 6 bases from J, the gap between germline ends came to 16 bases. Germline lookup yields CDR1 SGHAT and CDR2 FQNNGV. The CDR3 extends over 15 amino acids. The CDR3 loop is CASSKLNTGSGELFF. For the CDR3, the DNA is TGTGCCAGCAGCAAACTCAACACAGGGTCCGGGGAGCTGTTTTTT.

This chain connects TRBV7-9 to TRBJ1-1; D gene ambiguous. CDR3 length equals 13 residues. CDR1 and CDR2 (germline): SEHNR, FQNEAQ (reference sequence). Trimming took 7 bases from V and 1 from J, leaving 10 bases between them. CDR3 loop: CASTKRKNTEAFF. The DNA for the CDR3 is TGTGCCAGCACCAAAAGGAAGAACACTGAAGCTTTCTTT.

V is TRBV2 and J is TRBJ2-5, with D possibly TRBD1 on 6 matching bases. Germline V CDR1 and CDR2: SNHLY, FYNNEI. The V and J ends lost 11 bases and 5 bases respectively, with 15 bases between them. The CDR3 has 12 amino acids. CDR3 in amino acids: CASRAGAETQYF. DNA of the CDR3: TGTGCCTCCAGGGCAGGGGCGGAGACCCAGTACTTC.

The rearrangement joins TRBV18 to TRBJ1-4; the D gene is possibly TRBD1 (6 bases). CDR1 and CDR2 from the germline V gene are KGHSH and LQKENI. The CDR3 loop spans 18 amino acids. V was clipped by 3 bases and J by 2 bases, with 19 bases between them. The CDR3 protein is CASSPQGQRHSTNEKLFF. For the CDR3, the DNA is TGTGCCAGCTCACCCCAAGGACAGAGACATAGCACTAATGAAAAACTGTTTTTT. Together with reference TRBV18 and TRBJ1-4, the CDR3 gives the full variable domain: NAGVMQNPRHLVRRRGQEARLRCSPMKGHSHVYWYRQLPEEGLKFMVYLQKENIIDESGMPKERFSAEFPKEGPSILRIQQVVRGDSAAYFCASSPQGQRHSTNEKLFFGSGTQLSVL.

Here the CDR3 DNA reads TGTGCCAGCAGCTTAGAACAGGGGTTTTCCGGGGAGCTGTTTTTT. Translated, it gives CASSLEQGFSGELFF. The V call is TRBV11-3, the J call TRBJ2-2; TRBD1 matches at 7 bases. From germline, CDR1 is SGHNT and CDR2 YENEEA. V trimming: 0 bases; J trimming: 6 bases; junction bases outside the gene matches: 4. The CDR3 extends over 15 amino acids.

Here the CDR3 reads CASSSDGKETQYF. The CDR3 DNA reads as TGCGCCAGCAGCTCGGACGGAAAAGAGACCCAGTACTTC. The chain carries TRBV5-1 and TRBJ2-5, with no clear D. V was cut by 3 bases and J by 3 bases, with 9 bases left in between. The CDR3 runs 13 residues. The germline gives CDR1 SGHRS, CDR2 YFSETQ.

This chain connects TRBV2 to TRBJ2-7; unclear D gene. From germline, CDR1 is SNHLY and CDR2 FYNNEI. Trimming removed 10 bases from V and 9 bases from J, with 16 bases in between. CDR3 size: 11 residues. CDR3 nucleotide sequence: TGTGCCACGAAATCCTCGGCTTGGCAGTACTTC. This translates into CATKSSAWQYF. The entire variable domain, with the rest obtained from reference TRBV2 and TRBJ2-7, is as follows: EPEVTQTPSHQVTQMGQEVILRCVPISNHLYFYWYRQILGQKVEFLVSFYNNEISEKSEIFDDQFSVERPDGSNFTLKIRSTKLEDSAMYFCATKSSAWQYFGPGTRLTVT.

Here the CDR3 DNA reads TGCGCCAGCAGCACGACAGGGGTGAGTGAGCAGTTCTTC. Protein sequence: CASSTTGVSEQFF. The chain has TRBV5-1 and TRBJ2-1, with 8 positions matching TRBD1. Trimming removed 4 bases from V and 9 bases from J; junction bases left unmatched: 6. Germline V CDR1 and CDR2: SGHRS, YFSETQ. The CDR3 spans 13 residues.